The rows below give T cell receptor beta chains drawn from one sample of a study of cytomegalovirus exposure and HLA in healthy donors. Some clones are missing from TCRdb's copy, which holds only in-frame ones; the method was immunoSEQ multiplex PCR. The sample shows some 190,000 clones, 77% of them seen only once. The sample consisted of PBMCs. The receptor set was obtained from a man between 18 and 35 years old in good health and CMV-seronegative. Both conserved end residues are part of each CDR3. D genes are given only for firm matches. Clone size is shown for a subset of rows, as once, few, many or a class of expanded clone.

clone_size j_call v_call d_call cdr3_nt cdr3_aa
few TRBJ1-1 TRBV18 - TGTGCCAGCTCACAACAGGGGAACACTGAAGCTTTCTTT CASSQQGNTEAFF
- TRBJ1-1 TRBV27 - TGTGCCAGCAGTTTATTGACGGGAACTGAAGCTTTCTTT CASSLLTGTEAFF
- TRBJ1-5 TRBV19 TRBD1 TGTGCCAGTGGGGACAGGGGCGCATGGGGGCAGCCCCAGCATTTT CASGDRGAWGQPQHF
- TRBJ1-1 TRBV6-1 - TGTGCCAGCAGCCCCCCCGACAGATACACTGAAGCTTTCTTT CASSPPDRYTEAFF
- TRBJ2-7 TRBV27 TRBD2 TGTGCCAGCACCCGACTAGCGGGGCCCTACGAGCAGTACTTC CASTRLAGPYEQYF
- TRBJ2-3 TRBV19 TRBD1 TGTGCCAGTAGTATAGCCCAGACAGGGTTCACAGATACGCAGTATTTT CASSIAQTGFTDTQYF
- TRBJ2-7 TRBV6-5 TRBD1 TGTGCCAGCAGTTACCAACAGGGGATAGGATACGAGCAGTACTTC CASSYQQGIGYEQYF
- TRBJ1-1 TRBV7-7 - TGTGCTAGCAGCTTATCAAGGGGCACTGAAGCTTTCTTT CASSLSRGTEAFF
- TRBJ2-6 TRBV30 TRBD1 TGTGCCTGGAGTGCGACAGGGGTGGGGGCCAACGTCCTGACTTTC CAWSATGVGANVLTF
- TRBJ2-7 TRBV29-1 TRBD1 TGCAGCGTGAGGGGACAGAAGGGGCTGCTCGAGCAGTACTTC CSVRGQKGLLEQYF
- TRBJ2-7 TRBV14 TRBD2 TGTGCCAGCAGCCAGATAGCGGGGCTCCACTCCTACGAGCAGTACTTC CASSQIAGLHSYEQYF
- TRBJ2-5 TRBV4-3 TRBD2 TGCGCCAGCAGCCAAGAGCCACTAGCGGGGGGGCCAGGAGAGACCCAGTACTTC CASSQEPLAGGPGETQYF
few TRBJ2-2 TRBV15 - TGTGCCACCAGCAGAGTCCCGGGGAACACCGGGGAGCTGTTTTTT CATSRVPGNTGELFF
- TRBJ1-1 TRBV10-2 TRBD1 TGCGCCAGCAGGGACAGGGGCAAAATTACTGAAGCTTTCTTT CASRDRGKITEAFF
- TRBJ2-1 TRBV19 TRBD1 TGTGCCAGTAGTATTAAGCAGGGGGCGATAAATGAGCAGTTCTTC CASSIKQGAINEQFF
- TRBJ2-3 TRBV7-2 TRBD1 TGTGCCAGCAGTCCAGGGGGCCAATACACAGATACGCAGTATTTT CASSPGGQYTDTQYF
- TRBJ2-5 TRBV2 TRBD2 TGTGCCAGCAGTGCCAAACCCGGGACTAGCCGTAGGGAGACCCAGTACTTC CASSAKPGTSRRETQYF
- TRBJ1-3 TRBV2 TRBD1 TGTGCCAGTCGACAGGGGGCGCCTGGAAACACCATATATTTT CASRQGAPGNTIYF
few TRBJ2-7 TRBV28 TRBD1 TGTGCCAGCAGGGAACAGGGGGTTTACGAGCAGTACTTC CASREQGVYEQYF
- TRBJ1-3 TRBV30 - TGTGCCTGGAGTTCGTATGGAAACACCATATATTTT CAWSSYGNTIYF
- TRBJ2-1 TRBV5-1 TRBD2 TGCGCCAGCAGCTCGGGACTAGCGGGAGTCAATGAGCAGTTCTTC CASSSGLAGVNEQFF
- TRBJ2-3 TRBV25-1 - TGTGCCAGCAGTGATTCAGGGTTAGATACGCAGTATTTT CASSDSGLDTQYF
- TRBJ1-2 TRBV5-6 - TGTGCCAGCAGCTTCGGGGGTAGGAGGGACTATGGCTACACCTTC CASSFGGRRDYGYTF
- TRBJ2-1 TRBV14 - TGTGCCAGCAGCCAAGTGCCACTAGCTAGGGATGAGCAGTTCTTC CASSQVPLARDEQFF